Listed below are T cell receptor beta chains from one sample, sequenced in a study of human T cells and chemical hapten exposure. TCRdb processed the RACE reads anew with MiXCR; each CDR3 protein has one entry. The data hold some 170,000 distinct CDR3 sequences, with 20% to 25% observed a single time. The starting material was whole blood, obtained in connection with sensitization to the hapten diphenylcyclopropenone (DPC). The receptors were sampled from a woman between 50 and 59 years old with alopecia areata. Some clones in this sample may be carry-over from other donors' samples. The CDR3 runs from the conserved cysteine through the conserved F or W. Each record gives: J gene, D gene, clone size, V gene, CDR3 protein, CDR3 DNA. A D gene is named only where the DNA matches it firmly. Clone sizes are given selectively: once, few, many, or a class where the clone is expanded.

j_gene: TRBJ2-3; d_gene: NA; abundance: NA; v_gene: TRBV27; CDR3aa: CASSFWGSTDTQYF; CDR3nt: TGTGCCAGCAGTTTTTGGGGGAGCACAGATACGCAGTATTTT
j_gene: TRBJ2-1; d_gene: TRBD2; abundance: NA; v_gene: TRBV12-3/TRBV12-4; CDR3aa: CASKLLAEDNEQFF; CDR3nt: TGTGCCAGCAAATTACTAGCGGAGGACAATGAGCAGTTCTTC
j_gene: TRBJ2-3; d_gene: NA; abundance: NA; v_gene: TRBV27; CDR3aa: CASSLSVSDTQYF; CDR3nt: TGTGCCAGCAGTTTATCCGTCTCGGATACGCAGTATTTT
j_gene: TRBJ2-1; d_gene: TRBD2; abundance: NA; v_gene: TRBV7-9; CDR3aa: CASSGRTSGRDEQFF; CDR3nt: TGTGCCAGCAGCGGTAGGACTAGCGGGAGAGATGAGCAGTTCTTC
j_gene: TRBJ2-2; d_gene: TRBD2; abundance: few; v_gene: TRBV5-1; CDR3aa: CASSFLSGRATGELFF; CDR3nt: TGCGCCAGCAGCTTTTTAAGCGGGAGGGCCACCGGGGAGCTGTTTTTT
j_gene: TRBJ1-1; d_gene: NA; abundance: few; v_gene: TRBV29-1; CDR3aa: CSAKSTGITEAFF; CDR3nt: TGCAGCGCCAAAAGTACAGGGATCACTGAAGCTTTCTTT
j_gene: TRBJ2-7; d_gene: TRBD2; abundance: few; v_gene: TRBV7-2; CDR3aa: CASSLSGGRTSYEQYF; CDR3nt: TGTGCCAGCAGCTTAAGCGGCGGGAGAACCTCCTACGAGCAGTACTTC
j_gene: TRBJ2-1; d_gene: NA; abundance: few; v_gene: TRBV27; CDR3aa: CASKFWYSGSDNEQFF; CDR3nt: TGTGCCAGCAAGTTCTGGTACAGCGGCTCCGACAATGAGCAGTTCTTC
j_gene: TRBJ2-5; d_gene: NA; abundance: few; v_gene: TRBV20-1; CDR3aa: CSARLDSLQETQYF; CDR3nt: TGCAGTGCTAGACTGGACTCCCTTCAAGAGACCCAGTACTTC
j_gene: TRBJ1-5; d_gene: NA; abundance: few; v_gene: TRBV23-1; CDR3aa: CASSPYLRGYSNQPQHF; CDR3nt: TGCGCCAGCAGTCCATATCTCCGGGGATATAGCAATCAGCCCCAGCATTTT
j_gene: TRBJ2-2; d_gene: NA; abundance: many; v_gene: TRBV15; CDR3aa: CATSRDWIGVGGELFF; CDR3nt: TGTGCCACCAGCAGAGATTGGATAGGAGTAGGCGGGGAGCTGTTTTTT
j_gene: TRBJ1-5; d_gene: TRBD1; abundance: few; v_gene: TRBV20-1; CDR3aa: CSAAWTGGPSNQPQHF; CDR3nt: TGCAGTGCCGCTTGGACAGGGGGGCCCAGCAATCAGCCCCAGCATTTT
j_gene: TRBJ2-7; d_gene: TRBD2; abundance: few; v_gene: TRBV6-2/TRBV6-3; CDR3aa: CASSRTRSDEQYF; CDR3nt: TGTGCCAGCAGCCGGACTAGATCGGACGAGCAGTACTTC
j_gene: TRBJ2-1; d_gene: TRBD2; abundance: many; v_gene: TRBV11-2; CDR3aa: CASSREALAGNEQFF; CDR3nt: TGTGCCAGCAGCCGAGAAGCGCTAGCGGGGAATGAGCAGTTCTTC
j_gene: TRBJ1-6; d_gene: NA; abundance: NA; v_gene: TRBV28; CDR3aa: CASTFTYNSPLHF; CDR3nt: TGTGCCAGCACCTTCACTTATAATTCACCCCTCCACTTT
j_gene: TRBJ2-3; d_gene: TRBD2; abundance: NA; v_gene: TRBV12-3/TRBV12-4; CDR3aa: CASTPRTSGSSQYF; CDR3nt: TGTGCCAGCACCCCAAGGACTAGCGGGAGTTCGCAGTATTTT
j_gene: TRBJ2-5; d_gene: TRBD2; abundance: few; v_gene: TRBV20-1; CDR3aa: CSARGLGTSGPGSQETQYF; CDR3nt: TGCAGTGCTAGAGGGTTAGGGACTAGCGGGCCCGGGAGTCAGGAGACCCAGTACTTC
j_gene: TRBJ2-7; d_gene: TRBD2; abundance: NA; v_gene: TRBV6-1; CDR3aa: CASSQDPGRAQYF; CDR3nt: TGTGCCAGCAGTCAAGATCCGGGGAGGGCGCAGTACTTC
j_gene: TRBJ2-1; d_gene: NA; abundance: few; v_gene: TRBV10-2; CDR3aa: CASSESWEQFF; CDR3nt: TGCGCCAGCAGTGAGTCTTGGGAGCAGTTCTTC
j_gene: TRBJ2-2; d_gene: NA; abundance: NA; v_gene: TRBV29-1; CDR3aa: CSAKNTGELFF; CDR3nt: TGCAGCGCCAAGAACACCGGGGAGCTGTTTTTT
j_gene: TRBJ1-4; d_gene: NA; abundance: few; v_gene: TRBV7-2; CDR3aa: CASSFRPGGSEKLFF; CDR3nt: TGTGCCAGCAGCTTCCGACCCGGAGGGAGTGAAAAACTGTTTTTT
j_gene: TRBJ2-2; d_gene: NA; abundance: once; v_gene: TRBV21-1; CDR3aa: CASSETDTGELFF; CDR3nt: TGTGCCAGCAGCGAGACAGACACCGGGGAGCTGTTTTTT
j_gene: TRBJ2-1; d_gene: TRBD2; abundance: few; v_gene: TRBV20-1; CDR3aa: CSARVLAGSYNEQFF; CDR3nt: TGCAGTGCTAGAGTACTAGCGGGTAGTTACAATGAGCAGTTCTTC
j_gene: TRBJ1-4; d_gene: TRBD1; abundance: few; v_gene: TRBV12-3/TRBV12-4; CDR3aa: CASSPQQGTNEKLFF; CDR3nt: TGTGCCAGCAGTCCGCAACAGGGGACTAATGAAAAACTGTTTTTT
j_gene: TRBJ2-6; d_gene: NA; abundance: NA; v_gene: TRBV7-3; CDR3aa: CASSSGVAPGANVLTF; CDR3nt: TGTGCCAGCAGCTCAGGCGTGGCACCTGGGGCCAACGTCCTGACTTTC
j_gene: TRBJ2-1; d_gene: TRBD2; abundance: NA; v_gene: TRBV7-9; CDR3aa: CASRLAGGPEQFF; CDR3nt: TGTGCCAGCAGATTAGCGGGAGGGCCCGAGCAGTTCTTC
j_gene: TRBJ1-1; d_gene: NA; abundance: few; v_gene: TRBV21-1; CDR3aa: CASSPPGARTNTEAFF; CDR3nt: TGTGCCAGCAGCCCTCCTGGGGCGCGTACGAACACTGAAGCTTTCTTT
j_gene: TRBJ2-1; d_gene: NA; abundance: few; v_gene: TRBV6-5; CDR3aa: CASSYSYTNNEQFF; CDR3nt: TGTGCCAGCAGTTACTCGTATACCAACAATGAGCAGTTCTTC
j_gene: TRBJ1-5; d_gene: NA; abundance: few; v_gene: TRBV5-1; CDR3aa: CASSLDAGDQPQHF; CDR3nt: TGCGCCAGCAGCTTGGATGCGGGAGATCAGCCCCAGCATTTT
j_gene: TRBJ2-5; d_gene: NA; abundance: many; v_gene: TRBV20-1; CDR3aa: CSARDPGQVGETQYF; CDR3nt: TGCAGTGCTAGAGATCCCGGCCAGGTTGGGGAGACCCAGTACTTC
j_gene: TRBJ1-5; d_gene: NA; abundance: NA; v_gene: TRBV20-1; CDR3aa: CSARSERGNQPQHF; CDR3nt: TGCAGTGCTAGGTCTGAAAGAGGGAATCAGCCCCAGCATTTT
j_gene: TRBJ1-3; d_gene: NA; abundance: NA; v_gene: TRBV27; CDR3aa: CASSSGSLGNTIYF; CDR3nt: TGTGCCAGCAGTTCGGGAAGCCTCGGAAACACCATATATTTT
j_gene: TRBJ2-7; d_gene: TRBD2; abundance: few; v_gene: TRBV29-1; CDR3aa: CSVIGTSGRGEQYF; CDR3nt: TGCAGCGTCATTGGGACTAGCGGGAGGGGCGAGCAGTACTTC
j_gene: TRBJ1-1; d_gene: NA; abundance: few; v_gene: TRBV11-2; CDR3aa: CASSPTGGAFF; CDR3nt: TGTGCCAGCAGCCCCACTGGGGGCGCTTTCTTT
j_gene: TRBJ1-4; d_gene: TRBD1; abundance: NA; v_gene: TRBV10-3; CDR3aa: CAISESGGREKLFF; CDR3nt: TGTGCCATCAGTGAATCAGGGGGCCGTGAAAAACTGTTTTTT
j_gene: TRBJ1-2; d_gene: NA; abundance: few; v_gene: TRBV2; CDR3aa: CASSHQPQGKVYGYTF; CDR3nt: TGTGCCAGCAGTCATCAACCACAGGGTAAAGTCTATGGCTACACCTTC
j_gene: TRBJ2-3; d_gene: TRBD2; abundance: many; v_gene: TRBV5-1; CDR3aa: CASSSGLAGGPSTDTQYF; CDR3nt: TGCGCCAGCAGCTCGGGACTAGCGGGAGGGCCCAGCACAGATACGCAGTATTTT
j_gene: TRBJ2-3; d_gene: NA; abundance: NA; v_gene: TRBV28; CDR3aa: CASSEGDENTQYF; CDR3nt: TGTGCCAGCAGCGAAGGGGACGAGAATACGCAGTATTTT
j_gene: TRBJ2-1; d_gene: TRBD1; abundance: few; v_gene: TRBV2; CDR3aa: CASSEGTGIEQFF; CDR3nt: TGTGCCAGCAGTGAAGGGACAGGGATTGAGCAGTTCTTC
j_gene: TRBJ2-3; d_gene: NA; abundance: once; v_gene: TRBV23-1; CDR3aa: CADPLRDTTLTDTQYF; CDR3nt: TGCGCCGATCCCCTCCGGGACACCACTCTCACAGATACGCAGTATTTT
j_gene: TRBJ1-5; d_gene: TRBD1; abundance: NA; v_gene: TRBV6-2/TRBV6-3; CDR3aa: CASSYETGVGSNQPQHF; CDR3nt: TGTGCCAGCAGTTACGAGACAGGGGTGGGTAGCAATCAGCCCCAGCATTTT
j_gene: TRBJ2-7; d_gene: TRBD1; abundance: few; v_gene: TRBV27; CDR3aa: CASSLDRDYEQYF; CDR3nt: TGTGCCAGCAGTTTAGACAGGGACTACGAGCAGTACTTC
j_gene: TRBJ1-1; d_gene: NA; abundance: few; v_gene: TRBV2; CDR3aa: CANTQAMNTEAFF; CDR3nt: TGTGCCAACACACAGGCAATGAACACTGAAGCTTTCTTT
j_gene: TRBJ2-2; d_gene: TRBD2; abundance: few; v_gene: TRBV19; CDR3aa: CASTGAAGLAGGELFF; CDR3nt: TGTGCCAGTACAGGTGCAGCGGGACTAGCGGGAGGAGAGCTGTTTTTT
j_gene: TRBJ2-7; d_gene: TRBD2; abundance: NA; v_gene: TRBV20-1; CDR3aa: CSASGRLAGGFEQYF; CDR3nt: TGCAGTGCCTCGGGGCGACTAGCGGGAGGATTCGAGCAGTACTTC
j_gene: TRBJ2-1; d_gene: NA; abundance: few; v_gene: TRBV4-2; CDR3aa: CASSQDEDFYNEQFF; CDR3nt: TGTGCCAGCAGCCAAGATGAGGACTTCTACAATGAGCAGTTCTTC
j_gene: TRBJ2-5; d_gene: NA; abundance: NA; v_gene: TRBV20-1; CDR3aa: CSASNPEWTQYF; CDR3nt: TGCAGTGCTAGTAACCCGGAGTGGACCCAGTACTTC
j_gene: TRBJ2-1; d_gene: TRBD2; abundance: few; v_gene: TRBV20-1; CDR3aa: CSALREGVNEQFF; CDR3nt: TGCAGTGCTTTGCGGGAGGGGGTCAATGAGCAGTTCTTC
j_gene: TRBJ1-1; d_gene: TRBD1; abundance: NA; v_gene: TRBV29-1; CDR3aa: CSVGRQGDEAFF; CDR3nt: TGCAGCGTTGGGAGACAGGGAGATGAAGCTTTCTTT
j_gene: TRBJ2-1; d_gene: TRBD2; abundance: NA; v_gene: TRBV7-9; CDR3aa: CASSLALAGGNEQFF; CDR3nt: TGTGCCAGCAGCTTAGCGCTAGCGGGAGGCAATGAGCAGTTCTTC
j_gene: TRBJ2-2; d_gene: TRBD1; abundance: NA; v_gene: TRBV24-1; CDR3aa: CATSDRGKTGELFF; CDR3nt: TGTGCCACCAGTGACAGGGGGAAGACCGGGGAGCTGTTTTTT
j_gene: TRBJ1-4; d_gene: NA; abundance: few; v_gene: TRBV11-2; CDR3aa: CASSYGQPATNEKLFF; CDR3nt: TGTGCCAGCAGCTACGGACAGCCTGCAACTAATGAAAAACTGTTTTTT
j_gene: TRBJ2-2; d_gene: NA; abundance: few; v_gene: TRBV12-3/TRBV12-4; CDR3aa: CASRFGAGGELFF; CDR3nt: TGTGCCAGCAGGTTCGGGGCCGGAGGGGAGCTGTTTTTT
j_gene: TRBJ2-3; d_gene: NA; abundance: few; v_gene: TRBV20-1; CDR3aa: CSAGGANTDTQYF; CDR3nt: TGCAGTGCTGGCGGAGCGAACACAGATACGCAGTATTTT